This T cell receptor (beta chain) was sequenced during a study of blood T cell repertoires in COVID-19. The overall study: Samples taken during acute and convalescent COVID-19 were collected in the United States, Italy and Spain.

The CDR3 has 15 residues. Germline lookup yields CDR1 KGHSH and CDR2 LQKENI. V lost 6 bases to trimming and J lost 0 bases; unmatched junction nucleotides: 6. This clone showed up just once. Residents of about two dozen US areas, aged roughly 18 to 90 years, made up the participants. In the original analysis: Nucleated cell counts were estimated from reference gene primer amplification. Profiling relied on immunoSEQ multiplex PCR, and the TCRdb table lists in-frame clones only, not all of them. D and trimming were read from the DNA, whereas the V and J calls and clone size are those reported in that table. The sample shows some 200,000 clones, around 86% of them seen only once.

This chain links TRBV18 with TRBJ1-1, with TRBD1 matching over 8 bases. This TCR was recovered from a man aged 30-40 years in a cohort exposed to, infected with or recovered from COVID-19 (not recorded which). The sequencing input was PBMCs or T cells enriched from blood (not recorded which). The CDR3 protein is CASSPRQGMNTEAFF. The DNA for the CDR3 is TGTGCCAGCTCCCCTAGACAGGGGATGAACACTGAAGCTTTCTTT. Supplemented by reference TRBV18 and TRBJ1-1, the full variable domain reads NAGVMQNPRHLVRRRGQEARLRCSPMKGHSHVYWYRQLPEEGLKFMVYLQKENIIDESGMPKERFSAEFPKEGPSILRIQQVVRGDSAAYFCASSPRQGMNTEAFFGQGTRLTVV.